Below, 32 T cell receptor beta chains from the same sample are listed, as sequenced in a study of PD-L1 blockade in urothelial cancer. Clones were read by immunoSEQ multiplex PCR, and TCRdb kept only the in-frame ones, dropping some. The table lists some 120,000 clones, about 82% of them singletons. Described time point: peripheral blood 6 weeks after treatment start. Sequenced material: PBMCs, taken around atezolizumab (anti-PD-L1) treatment. These receptors came from a man aged 50 to 59 with urothelial cancer.

This chain joins TRBV2 and TRBJ2-7; 8 bases map to TRBD1. The germline gives CDR1 SNHLY, CDR2 FYNNEI. With V trimmed by 7 bases and J by 5 bases, 7 bases remained unmatched. The CDR3 runs to 13 residues. This CDR3 reads CASNGQGFNEQYF. In DNA form, the CDR3 reads TGTGCCAGCAATGGACAGGGATTTAACGAGCAGTACTTC. Full variable domain (rest looked up from reference TRBV2 and TRBJ2-7): EPEVTQTPSHQVTQMGQEVILRCVPISNHLYFYWYRQILGQKVEFLVSFYNNEISEKSEIFDDQFSVERPDGSNFTLKIRSTKLEDSAMYFCASNGQGFNEQYFGPGTRLTVT.

V gene TRBV2 combines with J gene TRBJ1-1; D not resolved. Trimming cost V 4 bases and J 0 bases, with 12 bases left between them. Germline CDR1 SNHLY, CDR2 FYNNEI. The CDR3 runs to 15 residues. CDR3 in amino acids: CASSGAGWVNTEAFF. CDR3 nucleotide sequence: TGTGCCAGCAGTGGGGCCGGCTGGGTGAACACTGAAGCTTTCTTT.

The genes are TRBV18 and TRBJ1-2; 7 bases fit TRBD1. V shed 5 bases and J 7 bases; nucleotides not matched to a gene: 4. CDR1 is KGHSH and CDR2 is LQKENI in the germline V gene. CDR3 length equals 12 residues. In DNA form, the CDR3 reads TGTGCCAGCTCATTAGACAGGGCTGGCTACACCTTC. Translation gives CASSLDRAGYTF.

This rearrangement joins TRBV6-1 to TRBJ2-4, with D possibly being TRBD1 (5 bases). CDR1 is MNHNS, CDR2 SASEGT, per germline. Trimming left V 2 bases short and J 0 bases short, with 14 bases between. CDR3 size: 17 residues. The CDR3 protein is CASSERRQGVAKNIQYF. The DNA of the CDR3 is TGTGCCAGCAGTGAACGTCGGCAGGGCGTAGCCAAAAACATTCAGTACTTC.

DNA for the CDR3: TGTGCCATCGGAGGAGTCGTTAATGAGCAGTTCTTC. Translated: CAIGGVVNEQFF. The V and J genes are TRBV10-3 and TRBJ2-1, with TRBD2 as a possible D gene (5 bases). V shed 8 bases and J shed 7 bases, with 12 bases lying between them. The CDR3 is 12 amino acids. Germline V gene sequence: CDR1 ENHRY, CDR2 SYGVKD.

The rearrangement links TRBV5-7 to TRBJ2-7; no clear D gene. TRBV5-7 is placed among ORFs of uncertain function. Trimming took 4 bases from V and 4 from J, leaving 3 bases between them. This CDR3 contains 10 residues. Here the CDR3 reads CASSTYEQYF. The DNA for the CDR3 is TGTGCCAGCAGCACTTACGAGCAGTACTTC.

The rearrangement links TRBV28 to TRBJ1-1; D unclear. Trimming shortened V by 8 bases and J by 1 base, and 11 bases separated the two germline ends. The CDR3 contains 13 residues. Germline assignment: CDR1 MDHEN and CDR2 SYDVKM. CDR3 loop: CASGTTQNTEAFF. The CDR3 coding sequence is TGTGCCAGCGGAACGACACAGAACACTGAAGCTTTCTTT.

This rearrangement joins TRBV14 to TRBJ1-2; D is undetermined. The CDR3 sequence is 13 residues long. V was cut by 1 base and J by 2 bases, with 5 bases left in between. CDR1 is SGHDN, CDR2 FVKESK, per germline. The CDR3 reads CASSQALNYGYTF. DNA of the CDR3: TGTGCCAGCAGCCAAGCCCTAAACTATGGCTACACCTTC.

This rearrangement joins TRBV7-8 to TRBJ2-3, with TRBD2 as a possible D gene (7 bases). Germline V gene lookup returns CDR1 SGHVS and CDR2 FQNEAQ. Trimming removed 8 bases at V and 4 bases at J, with 19 bases between. The CDR3 runs to 15 residues. DNA of the CDR3: TGTGCCAGCGGTAGGGGGGGCCTCGGGGCAGATACGCAGTATTTT. Translation gives CASGRGGLGADTQYF.

The rearrangement uses TRBV2 and TRBJ1-1; 9 nucleotides align to TRBD1. V shed 7 bases, J shed 3 bases, and the junction held 3 bases outside the gene matches. The CDR3 covers 13 residues. In germline, CDR1 is SNHLY, CDR2 FYNNEI. CDR3 bases: TGTGCCAGCACCAGACAGGGGGACACTGAAGCTTTCTTT. Translation: CASTRQGDTEAFF.

V is TRBV28 and J is TRBJ1-5; tentative D call: TRBD1 (5 bases). CDR3 length: 16 amino acids. The germline V and J ends were trimmed by 5 bases and 6 bases, with 20 bases remaining between them. Germline CDR1 reads MDHEN; CDR2 reads SYDVKM. CDR3: CASSTSWGVSGQPQHF. CDR3 sequence (DNA): TGTGCCAGCAGTACCTCGTGGGGGGTTAGCGGTCAGCCCCAGCATTTT. Together with reference TRBV28 and TRBJ1-5, the CDR3 gives the full variable domain: DVKVTQSSRYLVKRTGEKVFLECVQDMDHENMFWYRQDPGLGLRLIYFSYDVKMKEKGDIPEGYSVSREKKERFSLILESASTNQTSMYLCASSTSWGVSGQPQHFGDGTRLSIL.

V and J are TRBV11-1 and TRBJ1-1, with D possibly matching TRBD1 (5 bases). The CDR3 loop spans 13 amino acids. Germline CDR1 and CDR2: SGHAT and FQDESV (reference sequence). The ends were cut back, 6 bases at V and 0 bases at J, with 8 bases in the middle. CDR3 bases: TGTGCCAGCAGTAGGACAATGAACACTGAAGCTTTCTTT. This translates into CASSRTMNTEAFF. The entire variable domain, with the rest obtained from reference TRBV11-1 and TRBJ1-1, is as follows: EAEVAQSPRYKITEKSQAVAFWCDPISGHATLYWYRQILGQGPELLVQFQDESVVDDSQLPKDRFSAERLKGVDSTLKIQPAELGDSAMYLCASSRTMNTEAFFGQGTRLTVV.

This clone appeared a single time. V usage is TRBV15 and J usage is TRBJ2-7, with D perhaps TRBD2 (6 bases). The CDR3 covers 16 residues. V was pared by 0 bases and J by 3 bases, with 15 bases between. The germline V gene encodes CDR1 LNHNV and CDR2 YYDKDF (reference sequence). CDR3 amino acids: CATSREGLATVYEQYF. In DNA, the CDR3 is TGTGCCACCAGCAGAGAGGGCCTAGCGACCGTCTACGAGCAGTACTTC.

The chain has TRBV28 and TRBJ2-7; 9 positions match TRBD1. CDR1 MDHEN and CDR2 SYDVKM come from the germline V gene. The CDR3 consists of 16 residues. V shed 5 bases and J 1 base; nucleotides not matched to a gene: 9. CDR3 bases: TGTGCCAGCAGTCGATACAGGGGGCGCATTTCCTACGAGCAGTACTTC. Protein: CASSRYRGRISYEQYF.

The V call is TRBV14, the J call TRBJ1-4, with D maybe TRBD1 (5 bases). From germline, CDR1 is SGHDN and CDR2 FVKESK. Trimming left V 2 bases short and J 10 bases short, with 14 bases between. The length of the CDR3 is 14 residues. CDR3 in amino acids: CASSQYGSGGKLFF. CDR3 nucleotide sequence: TGTGCCAGCAGCCAATACGGGTCGGGGGGAAAACTGTTTTTT.

The chain links TRBV20-1 to TRBJ2-1, with a weak D call TRBD1 (6 bases). The CDR3 length is 11 residues. Germline CDR1 is DFQATT and CDR2 is SNEGSKA (reference sequence). V was shortened by 8 bases and J by 13 bases, with 18 bases between the two germline ends. Here the CDR3 DNA reads TGCAGTCCAGGGGTGGGGGAGAGCCAGTTCTTC. Translated: CSPGVGESQFF.

The chain carries TRBV30 and TRBJ2-1; 8 nucleotides agree with TRBD1. The CDR3 runs to 13 residues. With 6 bases clipped from V and 2 bases from J, the junction kept 3 bases outside the gene matches. Germline V gene data show CDR1 as GTSNPN and CDR2 as SVGIG (reference sequence). The CDR3 DNA sequence: TGTGCCTGTCAGGGGGCGGCCTACAATGAGCAGTTCTTC. Residues: CACQGAAYNEQFF.

The chain carries TRBV4-1 and TRBJ2-7; D possibly corresponds to TRBD1 (5 bases). Trimming left V 7 bases short and J 2 bases short, with 15 bases between. CDR3 length equals 14 residues. Looked up from germline, CDR1 is MGHRA and CDR2 is YSYEKL. CDR3 sequence reads: CASMLGRVTYEQYF. CDR3 in DNA: TGCGCCAGCATGCTAGGCAGGGTGACCTACGAGCAGTACTTC.

The chain has TRBV4-2 and TRBJ2-4; maybe TRBD1 (5 bases). The CDR3 has 17 amino acids. The V and J ends lost 0 bases and 6 bases respectively, with 18 bases between them. Looked up from germline, CDR1 is LGHNA and CDR2 is YNFKEQ. The CDR3 sequence is CASSQESRQPALNIQYF. Here the CDR3 DNA reads TGTGCCAGCAGCCAAGAATCCAGACAGCCTGCCCTAAACATTCAGTACTTC.

The chain uses TRBV30 and TRBJ1-1, with D perhaps matching TRBD1 (5 bases). The V gene's germline CDR1 is GTSNPN and CDR2 SVGIG (reference sequence). The V end was cut by 4 bases, the J end by 0 bases, with 15 bases between. The CDR3 covers 15 residues. For the CDR3, the DNA is TGTGCCTGGACCGGGGCAGGACTAATGAACACTGAAGCTTTCTTT. Translating gives CAWTGAGLMNTEAFF. Variable domain in full (rest from reference TRBV30 and TRBJ1-1): SQTIHQWPATLVQPVGSPLSLECTVEGTSNPNLYWYRQAAGRGLQLLFYSVGIGQISSEVPQNLSASRPQDRQFILSSKKLLLSDSGFYLCAWTGAGLMNTEAFFGQGTRLTVV.

This chain links TRBV27 with TRBJ1-2, with TRBD1 matching 8 bases. This CDR3 has 14 amino acids. The trim removed 6 bases at V and 2 bases at J, leaving 5 bases unmatched. Germline V gene lookup returns CDR1 MNHEY and CDR2 SMNVEV (reference sequence). DNA for the CDR3: TGTGCCAGCAGCAGGGGGCGATGGAACTATGGCTACACCTTC. This codes for CASSRGRWNYGYTF.

This chain links TRBV2 with TRBJ2-7; D not resolved. The CDR3 covers 14 residues. Germline V CDR1 and CDR2: SNHLY, FYNNEI. V was clipped by 4 bases and J by 0 bases, with 10 bases between them. As DNA, the CDR3 is TGTGCCAGCAGTGGTACGGAGAGCTCCTACGAGCAGTACTTC. Protein product: CASSGTESSYEQYF.

The chain combines TRBV6-5 with TRBJ2-3; 11 nucleotides match TRBD2. Germline V gives CDR1 MNHEY, CDR2 SVGAGI. The CDR3 covers 15 residues. Trimming cost V 4 bases and J 9 bases; bases outside gene matches: 9. The CDR3 DNA is TGTGCCAGCAGTTCCCGAACTAGCGGGAGTGGGACGCAGTATTTT. It is translated as CASSSRTSGSGTQYF.

This clone occurred once. The chain recombines TRBV5-4 with TRBJ1-1; 10 bases fit TRBD1. V lost 3 bases to trimming and J lost 4 bases; unmatched junction nucleotides: 3. This CDR3 is built from 14 residues. Germline V gene sequence: CDR1 SGHNT, CDR2 YYREEE (reference sequence). CDR3 residues: CASSWGQGRTEAFF. CDR3 DNA: TGTGCCAGCAGCTGGGGACAGGGGCGCACTGAAGCTTTCTTT. Full variable domain (outside the CDR3, taken from reference TRBV5-4 and TRBJ1-1): ETGVTQSPTHLIKTRGQQVTLRCSSQSGHNTVSWYQQALGQGPQFIFQYYREEENGRGNFPPRFSGLQFPNYSSELNVNALELDDSALYLCASSWGQGRTEAFFGQGTRLTVV.

The genes are TRBV19 and TRBJ2-1, with 7 bases matching TRBD2. Looked up from germline, CDR1 is LNHDA and CDR2 is SQIVND (reference sequence). The CDR3 has 19 residues. Unmatched junction bases numbered 14, after V lost 3 bases and J lost 0 bases. The CDR3 nucleotides are TGTGCCAGTAGTATTCTGGGCCTAGCGGACCTGAGCTCCTACAATGAGCAGTTCTTC. Residues: CASSILGLADLSSYNEQFF.

The J gene is TRBJ2-6, the V gene TRBV6-1; perhaps TRBD1 as D (5 bases). Germline CDR1 and CDR2: MNHNS and SASEGT. Trimming took 4 bases from V and 2 from J, leaving 6 bases between them. The CDR3 totals 14 residues. CDR3 residues: CASSVGAGANVLTF. DNA for the CDR3: TGTGCCAGCAGTGTAGGGGCTGGGGCCAACGTCCTGACTTTC.

V gene TRBV21-1 combines with J gene TRBJ2-3; TRBD1, the D gene given by the table, was not confirmed from the DNA. TRBV21-1 is listed as a pseudogene. This CDR3 comprises 17 residues. CDR3 nucleotide sequence: TGTGCCAGCAGCAAACGACCTGGGGACAGCTACACAGATACGCAGTATTTT. Translation: CASSKRPGDSYTDTQYF.

This clone was seen at least ten times. The genes are TRBV20-1 and TRBJ1-1; D unclear. Trimming stripped 4 bases from V and 1 base from J, with 4 bases between. The CDR3 has 11 residues. The germline V gene encodes CDR1 DFQATT and CDR2 SNEGSKA (reference sequence). The CDR3 nucleotides are TGCAGTGCTACCAGGAACACTGAAGCTTTCTTT. Translating gives CSATRNTEAFF.

A single count supports this clone. The chain recombines TRBV14 with TRBJ2-1, with 8 bases matching TRBD2. Losses at the gene ends were 0 bases for V and 1 base for J; bases not matched to a gene: 8. CDR1 SGHDN and CDR2 FVKESK come from the germline V gene. The CDR3 has 18 amino acids. CDR3 DNA: TGTGCCAGCAGCCAAGATTTGGGACTAGGTGGATCCTACAATGAGCAGTTCTTC. Its translation is CASSQDLGLGGSYNEQFF. Full variable domain (rest looked up from reference TRBV14 and TRBJ2-1): EAGVTQFPSHSVIEKGQTVTLRCDPISGHDNLYWYRRVMGKEIKFLLHFVKESKQDESGMPNNRFLAERTGGTYSTLKVQPAELEDSGVYFCASSQDLGLGGSYNEQFFGPGTRLTVL.

The V gene is TRBV5-1, the J gene TRBJ2-4, with 7 bases aligning to TRBD2. The V segment lost 4 bases and the J segment 1 base; nucleotides outside the gene matches: 5. This CDR3 contains 15 residues. Per the germline V gene, CDR1 is SGHRS and CDR2 is YFSETQ. The CDR3 sequence is CASSRGDAAKNIQYF. The CDR3 bases are TGCGCCAGCAGCCGGGGGGACGCGGCCAAAAACATTCAGTACTTC.

The rearrangement links TRBV6-5 to TRBJ2-2, with D unresolved. Germline V lookup: CDR1 MNHEY, CDR2 SVGAGI. The CDR3 has 13 residues. Trimming removed 7 bases at V and 4 bases at J, with 10 bases between. The CDR3 DNA reads TGTGCCAGCACCCGTAGCAGCACCGGGGAGCTGTTTTTT. This gives the protein CASTRSSTGELFF.

J is TRBJ2-7 and V is TRBV7-6; 7 bases fit TRBD2. This CDR3 contains 15 residues. The germline V gene encodes CDR1 SGHVS and CDR2 FNYEAQ. Trimming removed 5 bases from V and 2 bases from J; junction bases left unmatched: 9. The CDR3 sequence: CASSVHASGPYEQYF. The CDR3 DNA follows: TGTGCCAGCAGCGTACACGCTAGCGGTCCCTACGAGCAGTACTTC.